The 18 T cell receptor beta chains below were found in one sample sequenced in a study of T cell responses to AZD1222 COVID-19 vaccine. The data were produced by immunoSEQ multiplex PCR, yet TCRdb's version contains in-frame clones alone and is incomplete. The data contain about 140,000 clones, 90% of them seen just once; the ten biggest clones take up around 3.6%. The sequences come from peripheral blood, collected on day 0 of AZD1222 vaccination. All receptors derive from an adult in good health.

The V call is TRBV5-1, the J call TRBJ2-7; TRBD2 agrees at 10 bases. This CDR3 contains 15 residues. Germline values: CDR1 SGHRS, CDR2 YFSETQ. V lost 0 bases and J lost 4; bases outside the gene matches: 4. Here the CDR3 reads CASSLVVSGGYEQYF. The DNA of the CDR3 is TGCGCCAGCAGCTTGGTTGTTAGCGGGGGGTACGAGCAGTACTTC. The complete variable domain, with remaining parts taken from reference TRBV5-1 and TRBJ2-7, reads KAGVTQTPRYLIKTRGQQVTLSCSPISGHRSVSWYQQTPGQGLQFLFEYFSETQRNKGNFPGRFSGRQFSNSRSEMNVSTLELGDSALYLCASSLVVSGGYEQYFGPGTRLTVT.

The count of this clone is one. The CDR3 nucleotides are TGTGCCAGCAGCGGCTTTAAAAACACCATATATTTT. Protein sequence: CASSGFKNTIYF. V and J are TRBV9 and TRBJ1-3, with D unclear. Looked up from germline, CDR1 is SGDLS and CDR2 is YYNGEE. Trimming removed 3 bases at V and 6 bases at J, with 7 bases between. This CDR3 spans 12 amino acids.

The J gene is TRBJ2-7, the V gene TRBV19; D is possibly TRBD2 (5 bases). The ends were cut back, 7 bases at V and 6 bases at J, with 19 bases in the middle. From germline, CDR1 is LNHDA and CDR2 SQIVND (reference sequence). The CDR3 runs 14 residues. In DNA, the CDR3 is TGTGCCAGTAACACCCCAGGTCTAGCCGGCGAGCAGTACTTC. Translation: CASNTPGLAGEQYF.

This chain's CDR3 is CASSRGSGEILGEQFF. Here the CDR3 DNA reads TGTGCCAGCAGTCGAGGTAGCGGGGAAATCTTAGGTGAGCAGTTCTTC. This rearrangement joins TRBV27 to TRBJ2-1; 8 nucleotides agree with TRBD2. The germline gives CDR1 MNHEY, CDR2 SMNVEV (reference sequence). There are 16 residues in the CDR3. V lost 5 bases, J lost 9 bases, and 15 bases stayed unmatched.

The chain joins TRBV12-3 or TRBV12-4 to TRBJ1-1; no clear D. The CDR3 is made up of 12 amino acids. V dropped 3 bases and J dropped 3 bases, with 5 bases sitting between them. The CDR3 reads CASSFSHTEAFF. The CDR3 DNA follows: TGTGCCAGCAGTTTTTCCCACACTGAAGCTTTCTTT.

J is TRBJ2-7 and V is TRBV19, with 13 bases lining up with TRBD2. With 0 bases clipped from V and 3 bases from J, the junction kept 20 bases outside the gene matches. The V gene's germline CDR1 is LNHDA and CDR2 SQIVND (reference sequence). The CDR3 length is 22 residues. This chain's CDR3 is CASSIDKLAGGLGDYGRYEQYF. CDR3 sequence (DNA): TGTGCCAGTAGTATAGACAAACTAGCGGGAGGGTTGGGGGACTACGGACGCTACGAGCAGTACTTC.

The chain combines TRBV3-1 (or the pseudogene TRBV3-2) with TRBJ2-3; D perhaps matches TRBD1 (6 bases). The length of the CDR3 is 13 residues. Germline loops: CDR1 LGHDT, CDR2 YNNKEL (reference sequence). The V and J ends lost 8 bases and 0 bases respectively, with 9 bases between them. The CDR3 DNA follows: TGTGCCAGCGGTACAGGGAGCACAGATACGCAGTATTTT. As protein: CASGTGSTDTQYF.

The V call is TRBV5-1, the J call TRBJ1-1; D uncertain. V lost 0 bases and J 0 bases, leaving 6 bases between the germline ends. Germline assignment: CDR1 SGHRS and CDR2 YFSETQ. This CDR3 has 14 residues. The CDR3 spells CASSLEELNTEAFF. CDR3 coding DNA: TGCGCCAGCAGCTTGGAGGAGTTGAACACTGAAGCTTTCTTT.

The genes are TRBV10-3 and TRBJ1-2; D uncertain. CDR1 is ENHRY, CDR2 SYGVKD, per germline. There are 13 residues in the CDR3. V gave up 0 bases and J gave up 4 bases, with 6 bases separating them. For the CDR3, the DNA is TGTGCCATCAGTGAGTCTGACATCTATGGCTACACCTTC. Translated: CAISESDIYGYTF.

The chain couples TRBV5-1 to TRBJ1-1, with no clear D. This CDR3 is 14 amino acids long. The germline V and J ends were trimmed by 4 bases and 10 bases, with 20 bases remaining between them. Germline V gene sequence: CDR1 SGHRS, CDR2 YFSETQ. CDR3 sequence: CASSLRSAYIRAFF. The CDR3, as DNA: TGCGCCAGCAGCCTAAGATCGGCGTACATTCGAGCTTTCTTT.

The rearrangement links TRBV3-1 (or the pseudogene TRBV3-2) to TRBJ1-6, with D unclear. Germline V gene lookup returns CDR1 LGHDT and CDR2 YNNKEL (reference sequence). The CDR3 runs to 16 residues. Trimming stripped 1 base from V and 3 bases from J, with 10 bases between. CDR3 sequence (DNA): TGTGCCAGCAGCCAAGGTGCGGACCTCTATAATTCACCCCTCCACTTT. Translation gives CASSQGADLYNSPLHF.

The chain has TRBV7-9 and TRBJ1-1; the D is unclear. This CDR3 contains 14 residues. V was trimmed by 5 bases and J by 1 base, leaving 11 bases between them. The germline V gene has CDR1 SEHNR and CDR2 FQNEAQ (reference sequence). CDR3 sequence reads: CASSHVSENTEAFF. The CDR3 DNA reads TGTGCCAGCAGCCACGTCTCGGAGAACACTGAAGCTTTCTTT.

The chain uses TRBV9 and TRBJ2-2; TRBD1 matches at 10 bases. This CDR3 contains 18 residues. Germline CDR1 is SGDLS and CDR2 is YYNGEE. After removal of 4 bases from V and 3 bases from J, the junction contained 12 bases not matched to a gene. CDR3 bases: TGTGCCAGCAGCCGGACAGGGGGAATTGGGTGGTACACCGGGGAGCTGTTTTTT. It is translated as CASSRTGGIGWYTGELFF.

The gene calls are TRBV4-1 and TRBJ1-2; 7 bases match TRBD1. The CDR3 is 15 amino acids. J lost 5 bases, V lost 1 base, and 7 bases had no gene match. The germline gives CDR1 MGHRA, CDR2 YSYEKL. The CDR3 is CASSQGGGLAYGYTF. CDR3 coding DNA: TGCGCCAGCAGCCAAGGAGGGGGCTTGGCATATGGCTACACCTTC.

This clone has only a few counts. The chain couples TRBV7-2 to TRBJ2-2; 7 bases agree with TRBD2. Losses at the gene ends were 8 bases for V and 1 base for J; bases not matched to a gene: 13. The CDR3 extends over 17 amino acids. Per the germline V gene, CDR1 is SGHTA and CDR2 is FQGNSA. In nucleotides, the CDR3 is TGTGCCAGCCATCCGAGTCCAGCGGGACTGAACACCGGGGAGCTGTTTTTT. This gives the protein CASHPSPAGLNTGELFF.

The V and J genes are TRBV3-1 (or the pseudogene TRBV3-2) and TRBJ1-2, with D hard to call. The V end lost 3 bases, the J end lost 4 bases, and 6 bases lay between the germline ends. CDR3 size: 12 residues. The germline V gene has CDR1 LGHDT and CDR2 YNNKEL (reference sequence). In DNA, the CDR3 is TGTGCCAGCAGCCAGGGTGGCTATGGCTACACCTTC. Its translation: CASSQGGYGYTF.

The chain employs TRBV14 and TRBJ1-2, with 12 bases identical to TRBD1. CDR3 size: 21 residues. Per germline, CDR1 SGHDN and CDR2 FVKESK. Trimming cost V 3 bases and J 7 bases; bases outside gene matches: 24. In DNA form, the CDR3 reads TGTGCCAGCAGCCAGACGGGACAGGGGGCCGGGTTTCTGCGCCGATATGGTGGCTACACCTTC. Translating gives CASSQTGQGAGFLRRYGGYTF.

V and J are TRBV7-2 and TRBJ2-7; D uncertain. Germline V lookup: CDR1 SGHTA, CDR2 FQGNSA. The CDR3 is made up of 13 amino acids. V shed 3 bases and J shed 5 bases, with 11 bases lying between them. CDR3 sequence reads: CASSLSVRNEQYF. The CDR3 DNA follows: TGTGCCAGCAGCTTGAGTGTCAGGAACGAGCAGTACTTC.